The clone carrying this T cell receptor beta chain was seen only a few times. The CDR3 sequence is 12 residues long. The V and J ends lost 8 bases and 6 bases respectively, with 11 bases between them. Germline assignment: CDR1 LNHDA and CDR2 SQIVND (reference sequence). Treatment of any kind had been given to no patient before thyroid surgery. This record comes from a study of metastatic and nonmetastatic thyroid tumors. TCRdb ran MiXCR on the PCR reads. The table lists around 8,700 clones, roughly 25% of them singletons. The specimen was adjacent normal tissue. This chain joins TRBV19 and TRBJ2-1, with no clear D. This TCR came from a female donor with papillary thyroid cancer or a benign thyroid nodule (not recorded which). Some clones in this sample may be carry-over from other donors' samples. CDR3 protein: CASSDTFNEQFF. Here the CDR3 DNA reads TGTGCCAGTTCTGACACCTTCAATGAGCAGTTCTTC.